A single sample gave rise to the 26 T cell receptor beta chains below, sequenced in a study of blood T cell repertoires in COVID-19. Data came from immunoSEQ multiplex PCR; TCRdb stores just in-frame clones and leaves some out. The table has 60,000 to 90,000 clones, about 73% seen once. The sample consisted of peripheral blood. These receptors came from a man aged 55 to 70 with acute or convalescent COVID-19.

Only one count was recorded for this clone. The gene calls are TRBV12-5 and TRBJ1-1; D unclear. Germline V CDR1 and CDR2: LGHNT, FRNRAP. V lost 5 bases to trimming and J lost 2 bases, with 9 bases between them. The CDR3 has 13 amino acids. CDR3 region: CASGTDYNTEAFF. The CDR3 bases are TGTGCTAGTGGTACAGATTACAACACTGAAGCTTTCTTT.

The genes are TRBV30 and TRBJ1-6, with D possibly being TRBD1 (6 bases). The CDR3 sequence is 16 residues long. Germline lookup yields CDR1 GTSNPN and CDR2 SVGIG (reference sequence). With 1 base removed from V and 6 bases from J, the gap between germline ends came to 16 bases. The CDR3 protein is CAWSGEQGRRNSPLHF. The CDR3 DNA reads as TGTGCCTGGAGTGGGGAACAGGGAAGACGTAATTCACCCCTCCACTTT.

The chain combines TRBV5-4 with TRBJ2-7, with TRBD2 matching 8 bases. CDR3 length equals 16 residues. Germline CDR1 and CDR2: SGHNT and YYREEE (reference sequence). Trimming took 4 bases from V and 3 from J; bases not matched to a gene: 12. Written as DNA, the CDR3 is TGTGCCAGCAGCGAGGAAGGGCTAGCGGGCATCTACGAGCAGTACTTC. This codes for CASSEEGLAGIYEQYF.

This chain connects TRBV3-1 (or the pseudogene TRBV3-2) to TRBJ1-2; 7 nucleotides agree with TRBD1. The J segment lost 8 bases and the V segment lost 2 bases, leaving 5 bases of the junction unmatched. The CDR3 loop spans 13 amino acids. Germline V gene lookup returns CDR1 LGHDT and CDR2 YNNKEL (reference sequence). The DNA for the CDR3 is TGTGCCAGCAGCCAAACGGACAGGAGCGGCTACACCTTC. It encodes CASSQTDRSGYTF.

Regarding this clone: Other nucleotide sequences in the sample specify the same CDR3. This sequence joins TRBV5-1 and TRBJ1-5; D is possibly TRBD1 (6 bases). The CDR3 runs to 13 residues. V was trimmed by 2 bases and J by 5 bases, leaving 8 bases between them. The germline V gene has CDR1 SGHRS and CDR2 YFSETQ. CDR3 coding DNA: TGCGCCAGCAGCTTAGGGGGGGATCAGCCCCAGCATTTT. Amino acid sequence: CASSLGGDQPQHF.

V usage is TRBV7-9 and J usage is TRBJ2-7, with D unresolved. CDR1 SEHNR and CDR2 FQNEAQ come from the germline V gene (reference sequence). The CDR3 loop spans 15 amino acids. Trimming pared 1 base from V and 0 bases from J, leaving 10 bases between. CDR3 DNA sequence: TGTGCCAGCAGCTTAGGTCCGCCGAGCTCCTACGAGCAGTACGTC. Protein sequence: CASSLGPPSSYEQYV.

The chain carries TRBV28 and TRBJ1-4; D gene ambiguous. This CDR3 has 15 residues. Looked up from germline, CDR1 is MDHEN and CDR2 is SYDVKM. With 4 bases removed from V and 6 bases from J, the gap between germline ends came to 15 bases. CDR3 amino acids: CASSSRAGRDEKLFF. The CDR3, as DNA: TGTGCCAGCAGTTCCCGGGCGGGCCGAGATGAAAAACTGTTTTTT.

The chain links TRBV6-1 to TRBJ1-3, with a weak D call TRBD1 (5 bases). Germline loops: CDR1 MNHNS, CDR2 SASEGT. The CDR3 length is 15 residues. V lost 3 bases, J lost 3 bases, and 12 bases lay in between. The CDR3 DNA is TGTGCCAGCAGTGACCGCACGGGGGATGGAAACACCATATATTTT. Protein product: CASSDRTGDGNTIYF.

The chain recombines TRBV29-1 with TRBJ2-3, with 9 bases fitting TRBD2. Germline V gene lookup returns CDR1 SQVTM and CDR2 ANQGSEA. The CDR3 is made up of 14 amino acids. The V and J ends lost 7 bases and 5 bases, in that order; junction bases with no gene match: 10. CDR3 sequence reads: CSGRGGAFRDTQYF. The DNA of the CDR3 is TGCAGCGGCCGCGGGGGGGCCTTCAGAGATACGCAGTATTTT.

This clone was observed a few times. For the CDR3, the DNA is TGTGCCAGCAGTTCTCCGACAGAACCTCAGCCCCAGCATTTT. This encodes CASSSPTEPQPQHF. The V and J genes are TRBV28 and TRBJ1-5, with D possibly being TRBD1 (5 bases). The CDR3 spans 14 residues. Looked up from germline, CDR1 is MDHEN and CDR2 is SYDVKM. The germline V and J ends were trimmed by 4 bases and 6 bases, with 13 bases remaining between them.

J is TRBJ2-1 and V is TRBV30; 10 nucleotides align to TRBD2. The CDR3 covers 15 residues. Germline CDR1 is GTSNPN and CDR2 is SVGIG (reference sequence). V gave up 3 bases and J gave up 9 bases; unmatched junction bases: 11. CDR3 protein: CAWSPPSGRASEQFF. The CDR3 region has the DNA TGTGCCTGGAGCCCCCCCAGCGGGAGGGCCTCTGAGCAGTTCTTC.

This chain uses TRBV5-1 with TRBJ2-1; possible D gene TRBD1, 6 bases. V lost 2 bases and J lost 6, with 18 bases in between. The CDR3 is 16 residues long. CDR1 is SGHRS and CDR2 is YFSETQ in the germline V gene. Here the CDR3 DNA reads TGCGCCAGCAGCTTTACCGGGGCCCAGGGGATCAATGAGCAGTTCTTC. This translates into CASSFTGAQGINEQFF.

This clone was seen only a few times. V gene TRBV19 combines with J gene TRBJ2-1; perhaps TRBD2 as D (6 bases). V lost 6 bases and J lost 5, with 11 bases in between. From germline, CDR1 is LNHDA and CDR2 SQIVND (reference sequence). CDR3 length: 13 amino acids. CDR3 bases: TGTGCCAGTAGCTTGACTAGAAACAATGAGCAGTTCTTC. It specifies CASSLTRNNEQFF.

This clone was recorded a few times. The chain uses TRBV6-4 and TRBJ2-1, with a tentative D call TRBD1 (5 bases). The V end lost 6 bases, the J end lost 4 bases, and 13 bases lay between the germline ends. Germline CDR1 is MRHNA and CDR2 is SNTAGT. This CDR3 has 14 residues. The CDR3 DNA reads TGTGCCAGCAGGGGTTCCGCAGGGTACAATGAGCAGTTCTTC. Its translation is CASRGSAGYNEQFF.

The DNA for the CDR3 is TGTGCCAGCAGAACCCGACAGGGGGTTAGCACAGATACGCAGTATTTT. It translates to CASRTRQGVSTDTQYF. The gene calls are TRBV11-2 and TRBJ2-3, with TRBD1 matching 9 bases. The CDR3 covers 16 residues. Germline lookup yields CDR1 SGHAT and CDR2 FQNNGV. Trimming cost V 6 bases and J 0 bases; bases outside gene matches: 7.

This chain uses TRBV6-5 with TRBJ2-2; 11 positions agree with TRBD2. CDR1 and CDR2 from the germline V gene are MNHEY and SVGAGI. V shed 6 bases, J shed 8 bases, and the junction held 5 bases outside the gene matches. This CDR3 is built from 14 residues. The CDR3 is CASSVTSGRGELFF. In DNA form, the CDR3 reads TGTGCCAGCAGCGTAACTAGCGGGAGAGGGGAGCTGTTTTTT.

V gene TRBV20-1 combines with J gene TRBJ2-7; 7 bases match TRBD2. The trim removed 3 bases at V and 1 base at J, leaving 3 bases unmatched. CDR1 is DFQATT, CDR2 SNEGSKA, per germline (reference sequence). The CDR3 is 13 residues long. The CDR3 bases are TGCAGTGCTAGTAGCGGGCTTTCCTACGAGCAGTACTTC. Translated: CSASSGLSYEQYF.

The J gene is TRBJ2-3, the V gene TRBV19; 10 bases align to TRBD2. The CDR3 is 19 residues long. Germline lookup yields CDR1 LNHDA and CDR2 SQIVND (reference sequence). J was trimmed by 4 bases and V by 1 base; bases with no gene match: 14. The CDR3 here is CASSIAPGAGGLKSDTQYF. CDR3 DNA: TGTGCCAGTAGTATAGCCCCGGGAGCGGGGGGGCTTAAGTCAGATACGCAGTATTTT. The full variable domain, its missing parts supplied by reference TRBV19 and TRBJ2-3, is DGGITQSPKYLFRKEGQNVTLSCEQNLNHDAMYWYRQDPGQGLRLIYYSQIVNDFQKGDIAEGYSVSREKKESFPLTVTSAQKNPTAFYLCASSIAPGAGGLKSDTQYFGPGTRLTVL.

The rearrangement uses TRBV24-1 and TRBJ2-5, with TRBD1 matching 11 bases. This CDR3 contains 16 residues. The ends lost 3 bases at V and 5 bases at J; junction bases unmatched: 7. Looked up from germline, CDR1 is KGHDR and CDR2 is SFDVKD. The CDR3 sequence: CATSDDGTGGRETQYF. CDR3 coding DNA: TGTGCCACCAGTGATGACGGGACAGGGGGTAGGGAGACCCAGTACTTC.

V and J are TRBV7-9 and TRBJ2-2; D unclear. Between the trimmed V and J ends, which lost 6 bases and 5 bases, there was a span of 13 bases. The germline CDR1 and CDR2 sequences are SEHNR and FQNEAQ (reference sequence). The CDR3 sequence is 14 residues long. CDR3 sequence reads: CASSYNSNTGELFF. DNA for the CDR3: TGTGCCAGCAGTTATAACAGCAATACCGGGGAGCTGTTTTTT.

This clone was seen ten or more times. This rearrangement joins TRBV7-2 to TRBJ1-2, with 8 bases lining up with TRBD1. Germline values: CDR1 SGHTA, CDR2 FQGNSA. The length of the CDR3 is 14 residues. The V gene end was trimmed by 6 bases and the J gene end by 5 bases; junction bases not matched to a gene: 8. In DNA form, the CDR3 reads TGTGCCAGCAGAGGGACAGGAGGGATGTATGGCTACACCTTC. Its protein is CASRGTGGMYGYTF. Together with reference TRBV7-2 and TRBJ1-2, the CDR3 gives the full variable domain: GAGVSQSPSNKVTEKGKDVELRCDPISGHTALYWYRQSLGQGLEFLIYFQGNSAPDKSGLPSDRFSAERTGGSVSTLTIQRTQQEDSAVYLCASRGTGGMYGYTFGSGTRLTVV.

V is TRBV4-2 and J is TRBJ2-7; tentative D call: TRBD2 (6 bases). V lost 1 base, J lost 4 bases, and 14 bases lay in between. There are 15 residues in the CDR3. Germline CDR1 LGHNA, CDR2 YNFKEQ. This CDR3 is CASSQAGGTGYEQYF. The CDR3 nucleotides read TGTGCCAGCAGCCAAGCAGGTGGGACTGGATACGAGCAGTACTTC.

The genes are TRBV7-9 and TRBJ1-2, with D hard to call. The CDR3 runs to 13 residues. The germline V and J ends were trimmed by 1 base and 8 bases, with 11 bases remaining between them. Germline CDR1 is SEHNR and CDR2 is FQNEAQ (reference sequence). CDR3 amino acids: CASSLDPQAGYTF. The DNA for the CDR3 is TGTGCCAGCAGCTTAGACCCGCAGGCCGGCTACACCTTC.

The chain is built from TRBV19 and TRBJ1-6; TRBD1 might be the D (5 bases). This CDR3 is built from 17 residues. V lost 3 bases to trimming and J lost 8 bases, with 20 bases between them. Looked up from germline, CDR1 is LNHDA and CDR2 is SQIVND (reference sequence). The CDR3 reads CASSMSAGSGLYSPLHF. The DNA of the CDR3 is TGTGCCAGTAGTATGAGCGCAGGGTCCGGTTTATATTCACCCCTCCACTTT.

The J gene is TRBJ2-2, the V gene TRBV19; 8 nucleotides match TRBD1. CDR1 and CDR2 (germline): LNHDA, SQIVND (reference sequence). CDR3 length equals 13 residues. The trim removed 5 bases at V and 5 bases at J, leaving 1 base unmatched. In nucleotides, the CDR3 is TGTGCCAGTAGTGGACAGGGAACCGGGGAGCTGTTTTTT. It yields the protein CASSGQGTGELFF.

The chain has TRBV2 and TRBJ2-1; the match to TRBD1 covers 7 bases. This CDR3 is built from 14 residues. With 6 bases clipped from V and 5 bases from J, the junction kept 7 bases outside the gene matches. CDR1 is SNHLY, CDR2 FYNNEI, per germline. CDR3 in DNA: TGTGCCAGCAGCCTTGGGACAGACGACAATGAGCAGTTCTTC. As protein: CASSLGTDDNEQFF. Full variable domain (missing parts from reference TRBV2 and TRBJ2-1): EPEVTQTPSHQVTQMGQEVILRCVPISNHLYFYWYRQILGQKVEFLVSFYNNEISEKSEIFDDQFSVERPDGSNFTLKIRSTKLEDSAMYFCASSLGTDDNEQFFGPGTRLTVL.